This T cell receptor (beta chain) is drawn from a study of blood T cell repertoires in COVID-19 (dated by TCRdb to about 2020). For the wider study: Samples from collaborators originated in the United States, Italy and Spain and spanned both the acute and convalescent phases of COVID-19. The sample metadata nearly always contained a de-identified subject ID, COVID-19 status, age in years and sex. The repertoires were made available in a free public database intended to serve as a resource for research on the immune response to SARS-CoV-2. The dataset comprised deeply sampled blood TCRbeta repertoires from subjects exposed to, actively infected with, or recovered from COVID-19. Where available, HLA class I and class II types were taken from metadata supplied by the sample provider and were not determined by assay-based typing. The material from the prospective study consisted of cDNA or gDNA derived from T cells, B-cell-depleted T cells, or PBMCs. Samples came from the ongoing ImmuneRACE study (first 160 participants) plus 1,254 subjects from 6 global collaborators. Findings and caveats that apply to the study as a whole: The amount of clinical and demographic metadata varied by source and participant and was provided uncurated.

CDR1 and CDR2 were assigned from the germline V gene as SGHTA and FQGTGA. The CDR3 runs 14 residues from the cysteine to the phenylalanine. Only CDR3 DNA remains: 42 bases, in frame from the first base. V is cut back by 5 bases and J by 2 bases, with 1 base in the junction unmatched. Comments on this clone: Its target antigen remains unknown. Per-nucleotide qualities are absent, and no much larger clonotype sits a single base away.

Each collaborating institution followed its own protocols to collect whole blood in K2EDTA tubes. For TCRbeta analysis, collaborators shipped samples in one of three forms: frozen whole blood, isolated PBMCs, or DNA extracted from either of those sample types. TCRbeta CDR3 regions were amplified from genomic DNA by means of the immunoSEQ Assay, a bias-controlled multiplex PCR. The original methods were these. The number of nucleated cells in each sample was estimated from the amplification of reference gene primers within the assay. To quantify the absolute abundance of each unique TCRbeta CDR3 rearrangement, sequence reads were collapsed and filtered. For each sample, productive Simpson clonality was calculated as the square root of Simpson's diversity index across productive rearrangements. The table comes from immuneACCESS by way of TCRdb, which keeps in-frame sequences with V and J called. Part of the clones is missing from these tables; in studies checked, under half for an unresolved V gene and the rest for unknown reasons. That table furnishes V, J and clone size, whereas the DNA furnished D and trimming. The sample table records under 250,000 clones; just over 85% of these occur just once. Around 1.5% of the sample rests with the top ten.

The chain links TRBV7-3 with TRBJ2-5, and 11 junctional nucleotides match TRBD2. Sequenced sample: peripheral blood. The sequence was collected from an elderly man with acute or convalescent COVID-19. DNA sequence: TGTGCCAGCAGCATAGCGGGGGGGCAAGAGACCCAGTACTTC. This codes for CASSIAGGQETQYF.